This TCR beta chain was recorded in a study of CD8 T cells in Susac syndrome. Study-level points and caveats: TCR sequencing and HLA analysis covered a relatively small number of individuals.

V gave up 0 bases and J gave up 6 bases, with 15 bases separating them. This CDR3 has 15 amino acids. Germline V gives CDR1 DFQATT, CDR2 SNEGSKA (reference sequence). Healthy donors acted as controls, with matching for age and sex. Turning to this clonotype: No antigen is known for it.

It was with random hexamers that roughly 0.5 to 1 ug RNA was reverse transcribed. Across 54 Vbeta and 13 Jbeta, TCR beta CDR3 was amplified with immunoSEQ multiplex PCR. TCRdb called the immunoSEQ multiplex PCR reads again in MiXCR, with one record for every CDR3 protein. There are about 160,000 distinct CDR3 sequences in the sample; 90% to 95% occur only once, and about 0.073% lies in the top ten. Sequencing was carried out using CD4+ T cells from PBMCs. This receptor was taken from a human donor in good health. The chain joins TRBV20-1 to TRBJ1-5; the D gene is possibly TRBD1 (5 bases). CDR3 nucleotide sequence: TGCAGTGCTAGAGATTATGTAGGGGCGGGTCAGCCCCAGCATTTT. This encodes CSARDYVGAGQPQHF.